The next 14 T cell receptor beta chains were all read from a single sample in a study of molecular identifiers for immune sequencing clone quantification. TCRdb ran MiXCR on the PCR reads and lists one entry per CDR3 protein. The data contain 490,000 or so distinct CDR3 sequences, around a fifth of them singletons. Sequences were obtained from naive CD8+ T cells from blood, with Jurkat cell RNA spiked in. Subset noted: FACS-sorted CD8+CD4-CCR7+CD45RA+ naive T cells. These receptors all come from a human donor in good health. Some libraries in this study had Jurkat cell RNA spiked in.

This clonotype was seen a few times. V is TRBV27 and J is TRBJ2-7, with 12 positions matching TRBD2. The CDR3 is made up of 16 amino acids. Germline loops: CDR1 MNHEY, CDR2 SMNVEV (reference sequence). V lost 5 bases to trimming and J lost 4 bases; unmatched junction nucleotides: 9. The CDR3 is CASSAGTSGWPYEQYF. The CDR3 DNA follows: TGTGCCAGCAGTGCCGGGACTAGCGGGTGGCCGTACGAGCAGTACTTC.

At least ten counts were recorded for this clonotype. CDR3 DNA sequence: TGTGCCAGCAGTTTAGCAGGGGAAGCGAATCAGCCCCAGCATTTT. Its protein product is CASSLAGEANQPQHF. The V call is TRBV27, the J call TRBJ1-5, with D possibly TRBD1 on 6 matching bases. V gave up 2 bases and J gave up 4 bases, with 12 bases separating them. Germline-derived CDR1 and CDR2 are MNHEY and SMNVEV (reference sequence). CDR3 length equals 15 residues.

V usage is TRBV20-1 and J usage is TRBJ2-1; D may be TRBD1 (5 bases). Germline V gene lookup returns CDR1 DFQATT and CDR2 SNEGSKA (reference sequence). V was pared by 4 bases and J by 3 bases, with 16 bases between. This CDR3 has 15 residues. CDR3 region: CSAKPRVRGYNEQFF. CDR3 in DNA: TGCAGTGCTAAACCCAGGGTTAGGGGCTACAATGAGCAGTTCTTC.

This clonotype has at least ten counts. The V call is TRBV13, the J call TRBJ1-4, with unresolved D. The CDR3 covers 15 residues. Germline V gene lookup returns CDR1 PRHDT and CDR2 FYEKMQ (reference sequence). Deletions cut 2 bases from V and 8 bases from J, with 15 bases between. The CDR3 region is CASSLSGHEEEKLFF. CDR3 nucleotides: TGTGCCAGCAGCTTATCCGGTCACGAGGAGGAAAAACTGTTTTTT.

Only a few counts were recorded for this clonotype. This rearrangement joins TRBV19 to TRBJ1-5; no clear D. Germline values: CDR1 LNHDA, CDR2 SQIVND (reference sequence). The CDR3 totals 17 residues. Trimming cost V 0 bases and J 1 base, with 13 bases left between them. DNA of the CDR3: TGTGCCAGTAGTATAGATTTCGGCCCGGGGAGCAATCAGCCCCAGCATTTT. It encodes CASSIDFGPGSNQPQHF.

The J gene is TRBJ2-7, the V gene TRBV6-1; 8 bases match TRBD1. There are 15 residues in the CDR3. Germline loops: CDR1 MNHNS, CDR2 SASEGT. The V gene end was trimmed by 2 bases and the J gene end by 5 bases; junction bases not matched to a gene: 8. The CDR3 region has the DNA TGTGCCAGCAGTGAACTGCCGCAGGGGGCGGACGAGCAGTACTTC. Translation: CASSELPQGADEQYF.

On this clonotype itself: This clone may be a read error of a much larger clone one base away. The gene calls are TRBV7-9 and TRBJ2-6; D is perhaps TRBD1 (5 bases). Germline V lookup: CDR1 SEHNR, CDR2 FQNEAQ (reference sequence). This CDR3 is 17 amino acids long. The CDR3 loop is CASSYNPQSSGANALTF. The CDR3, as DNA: TGTGCCAGCAGCTATAATCCCCAGAGCTCTGGGGCCAACGCCCTGACTTTC.

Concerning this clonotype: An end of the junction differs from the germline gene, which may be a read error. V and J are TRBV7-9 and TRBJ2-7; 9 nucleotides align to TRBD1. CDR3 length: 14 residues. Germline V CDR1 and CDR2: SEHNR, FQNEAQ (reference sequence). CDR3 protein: CASSWTGDSYEQCF. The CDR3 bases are TGTGCCAGCAGCTGGACAGGGGACTCCTACGAGCAGTGCTTC.

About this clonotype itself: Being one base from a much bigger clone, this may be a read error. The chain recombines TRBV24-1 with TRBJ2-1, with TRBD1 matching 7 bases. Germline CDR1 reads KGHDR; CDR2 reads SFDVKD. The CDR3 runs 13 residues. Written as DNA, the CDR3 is TGTGCCACCAGTGAACCAACAGGGGTAGAGCAGCTCTTC. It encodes CATSEPTGVEQLF.

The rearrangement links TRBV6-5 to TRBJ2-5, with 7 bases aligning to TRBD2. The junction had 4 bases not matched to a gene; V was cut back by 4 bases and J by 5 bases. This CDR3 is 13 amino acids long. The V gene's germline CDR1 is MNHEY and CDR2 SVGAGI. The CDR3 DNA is TGTGCCAGCAGTTCGACTAGCTACGAGACCCAGTACTTC. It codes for CASSSTSYETQYF.

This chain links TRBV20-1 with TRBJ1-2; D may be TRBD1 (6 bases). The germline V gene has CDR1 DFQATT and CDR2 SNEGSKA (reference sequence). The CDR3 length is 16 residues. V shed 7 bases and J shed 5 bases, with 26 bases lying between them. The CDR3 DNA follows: TGCAGTGGAGGACAGTTAAGTTTCGCTATACGGTATGGCTACACCTTC. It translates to CSGGQLSFAIRYGYTF.

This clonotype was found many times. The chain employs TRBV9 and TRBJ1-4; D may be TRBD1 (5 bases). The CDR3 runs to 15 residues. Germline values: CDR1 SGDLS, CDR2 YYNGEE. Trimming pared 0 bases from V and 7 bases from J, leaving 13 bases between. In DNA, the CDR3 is TGTGCCAGCAGCGTAGATGGGACTGGCGGTGAAAAACTGTTTTTT. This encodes CASSVDGTGGEKLFF.

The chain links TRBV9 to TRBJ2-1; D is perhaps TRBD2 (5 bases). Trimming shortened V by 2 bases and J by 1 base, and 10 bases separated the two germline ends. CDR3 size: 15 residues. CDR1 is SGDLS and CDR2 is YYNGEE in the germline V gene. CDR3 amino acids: CASSVGVSSYNEQFF. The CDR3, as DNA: TGTGCCAGCAGCGTCGGGGTCTCTTCCTACAATGAGCAGTTCTTC.

The DNA for the CDR3 is TGTGCCACCAGATCAGGGGATGGCTACACCTTC. Its protein product is CATRSGDGYTF. This sequence joins TRBV24-1 and TRBJ1-2; D may be TRBD1 (6 bases). This CDR3 region has 11 residues. CDR1 is KGHDR and CDR2 is SFDVKD in the germline V gene. The V end lost 7 bases, the J end lost 6 bases, and 8 bases lay between the germline ends.